The next 2 T cell receptor beta chains were all read from a single sample in a study of cytomegalovirus exposure and HLA in healthy donors. PCR was performed using 60 Vbeta and 13 Jbeta primers. Some clones are missing from TCRdb's copy, which holds only in-frame ones; the method was immunoSEQ multiplex PCR. The repertoire holds under 250,000 clones, with approximately 83% as singletons. What was sequenced was PBMCs. The source of these receptors is a boy under 10 years old in good health and CMV-seronegative.

V is TRBV6-6 and J is TRBJ1-5; TRBD1 is a possible D gene (5 bases). Trimming left V 6 bases short and J 3 bases short, with 12 bases between. This CDR3 is 14 amino acids long. The germline gives CDR1 MNHNY, CDR2 SVGAGI (reference sequence). This CDR3 reads CASRPGGANQPQHF. For the CDR3, the DNA is TGTGCCAGCAGACCGGGGGGTGCCAATCAGCCCCAGCATTTT.

This chain connects TRBV7-8 to TRBJ2-3; the match to TRBD2 covers 7 bases. V lost 1 base, J lost 2 bases, and 9 bases stayed unmatched. CDR3 length equals 17 residues. The germline V gene encodes CDR1 SGHVS and CDR2 FQNEAQ. The CDR3 region has the DNA TGTGCCAGCAGCTTAGGGAGTGCGGGAGCAATCACAGATACGCAGTATTTT. Protein product: CASSLGSAGAITDTQYF.